Below are 18 T cell receptor beta chains sequenced from a single sample in a study of blood T cell repertoires in COVID-19. Sequencing used immunoSEQ multiplex PCR; TCRdb keeps in-frame clones, though not all of them. The table records under 300,000 clones, 65% to 90% of them present only once. The source material was peripheral blood. These receptors were collected from a man aged 40-49 years who had recovered from COVID-19.

This chain links TRBV21-1 with TRBJ1-5; the DNA was not used to check the table's D call, TRBD1. TRBV21-1 is tagged as a pseudogene. CDR3 size: 17 residues. CDR3 sequence reads: CASSKERTGRVNQPQHF. In DNA form, the CDR3 reads TGTGCCAGCAGCAAAGAGCGGACAGGGAGGGTCAATCAGCCCCAGCATTTT.

The chain links TRBV7-8 to TRBJ2-7; no definite D call. CDR3 size: 13 residues. The germline V gene encodes CDR1 SGHVS and CDR2 FQNEAQ. V was clipped by 5 bases and J by 6 bases, with 14 bases between them. The CDR3 DNA is TGTGCCAGCAGCCCCCACTTAGCTGGCGAGCAGTACTTC. This codes for CASSPHLAGEQYF.

This clone occurred once. The V call is TRBV11-3, the J call TRBJ2-1; 8 nucleotides line up with TRBD2. Germline V gene sequence: CDR1 SGHNT, CDR2 YENEEA. The V gene end was trimmed by 1 base and the J gene end by 8 bases; junction bases not matched to a gene: 10. This CDR3 contains 16 residues. The CDR3 loop reads CASSLGWASGSYEQFF. DNA for the CDR3: TGTGCCAGCAGCTTAGGTTGGGCTAGCGGGTCCTATGAGCAGTTCTTC.

This chain connects TRBV7-9 to TRBJ1-4; 7 positions match TRBD1. The length of the CDR3 is 14 residues. CDR1 and CDR2 from the germline V gene are SEHNR and FQNEAQ (reference sequence). With V trimmed by 5 bases and J by 7 bases, 7 bases remained unmatched. CDR3 amino acids: CASSPGTVIEKLFF. The CDR3 DNA reads TGTGCCAGCAGCCCCGGGACAGTGATTGAAAAACTGTTTTTT.

J is TRBJ2-4 and V is TRBV2; the D is unclear. The germline V and J ends were trimmed by 2 bases and 6 bases, with 8 bases remaining between them. There are 13 residues in the CDR3. Germline CDR1 and CDR2: SNHLY and FYNNEI. CDR3 residues: CASSEMVRNIQYF. CDR3 DNA sequence: TGTGCCAGCAGTGAAATGGTGAGAAACATTCAGTACTTC.

J is TRBJ1-1 and V is TRBV2; TRBD1 aligns across 8 bases. The CDR3 runs to 14 residues. The junction had 6 bases not matched to a gene; V was cut back by 5 bases and J by 4 bases. The germline CDR1 and CDR2 sequences are SNHLY and FYNNEI. CDR3 region: CASSTGQVSTEAFF. The CDR3 DNA sequence: TGTGCCAGCAGTACGGGACAGGTTTCCACTGAAGCTTTCTTT.

The chain is built from TRBV19 and TRBJ1-5; 10 bases are a match to TRBD1. Germline-derived CDR1 and CDR2 are LNHDA and SQIVND (reference sequence). This CDR3 spans 13 amino acids. V lost 5 bases and J lost 5; bases outside the gene matches: 0. The CDR3 DNA follows: TGTGCCAGTAGTGACAGGGGGCATCAGCCCCAGCATTTT. Its translation is CASSDRGHQPQHF.

The gene calls are TRBV18 and TRBJ1-2, with 8 bases identical to TRBD1. The CDR3 is 17 amino acids. The junction had 16 bases not matched to a gene; V was cut back by 3 bases and J by 7 bases. Germline V gives CDR1 KGHSH, CDR2 LQKENI. Here the CDR3 DNA reads TGTGCCAGCTCACCGATTCAACAGGGGGACCAGGGGGGTGGCTACACCTTC. As protein: CASSPIQQGDQGGGYTF. Combining the CDR3 with reference TRBV18 and TRBJ1-2 gives the whole variable domain NAGVMQNPRHLVRRRGQEARLRCSPMKGHSHVYWYRQLPEEGLKFMVYLQKENIIDESGMPKERFSAEFPKEGPSILRIQQVVRGDSAAYFCASSPIQQGDQGGGYTFGSGTRLTVV.

This rearrangement joins TRBV7-6 to TRBJ2-7; D possibly corresponds to TRBD1 (5 bases). Germline loops: CDR1 SGHVS, CDR2 FNYEAQ. V was pared by 3 bases and J by 7 bases, with 7 bases between. The CDR3 extends over 11 amino acids. The CDR3 coding sequence is TGTGCCAGCAGCTTCAGGACAGAGCAGTACTTC. Translated: CASSFRTEQYF.

The chain combines TRBV28 with TRBJ2-7; 9 nucleotides align to TRBD1. The V gene end was trimmed by 6 bases and the J gene end by 0 bases; junction bases not matched to a gene: 9. This CDR3 has 16 residues. Per the germline V gene, CDR1 is MDHEN and CDR2 is SYDVKM. The CDR3, as DNA: TGTGCCAGCAGCGATACCGGGACAGGGAACTCCTACGAGCAGTACTTC. Translated: CASSDTGTGNSYEQYF.

This clone was found once. The chain employs TRBV5-1 and TRBJ2-5; perhaps TRBD2 as D (5 bases). V was clipped by 3 bases and J by 5 bases, with 11 bases between them. The germline V gene encodes CDR1 SGHRS and CDR2 YFSETQ. This CDR3 is 13 amino acids long. The CDR3 reads CASSSTPGETQYF. The CDR3 DNA reads TGCGCCAGCAGCTCGACCCCGGGGGAGACCCAGTACTTC.

The J gene is TRBJ2-3, the V gene TRBV7-8; D not certain. Trimming stripped 10 bases from V and 6 bases from J, with 20 bases between. Germline V CDR1 and CDR2: SGHVS, FQNEAQ. CDR3 length: 14 amino acids. The CDR3 reads CATNVRYGGDTQYF. The DNA for the CDR3 is TGTGCCACCAACGTTCGGTACGGTGGTGATACGCAGTATTTT.

This clone has just a few counts. V and J are TRBV19 and TRBJ2-1, with a weak D call TRBD2 (5 bases). Germline V gives CDR1 LNHDA, CDR2 SQIVND (reference sequence). V lost 6 bases to trimming and J lost 0 bases, with 15 bases between them. There are 16 residues in the CDR3. This chain's CDR3 is CASRPKADISYNEQFF. Here the CDR3 DNA reads TGTGCCAGTAGGCCTAAAGCGGATATCTCCTACAATGAGCAGTTCTTC.

This chain joins TRBV7-2 and TRBJ2-4, with 9 bases lining up with TRBD1. V was pared by 5 bases and J by 8 bases, with 7 bases of the junction left unmatched. CDR3 length: 14 amino acids. Germline V CDR1 and CDR2: SGHTA, FQGNSA. The CDR3 spells CASSTGGQGYIQYF. DNA of the CDR3: TGTGCCAGCAGCACCGGTGGACAGGGGTACATTCAGTACTTC.

The chain carries TRBV7-2 and TRBJ1-4; unclear D gene. Trimming took 1 base from V and 7 from J, leaving 7 bases between them. Germline CDR1 reads SGHTA; CDR2 reads FQGNSA. This CDR3 is built from 13 residues. CDR3 amino acids: CASSLDPTEKLFF. DNA for the CDR3: TGTGCCAGCAGCTTAGACCCTACTGAAAAACTGTTTTTT.

The V call is TRBV5-1, the J call TRBJ2-1; TRBD2 might be the D (5 bases). The CDR3 covers 15 residues. The germline V gene has CDR1 SGHRS and CDR2 YFSETQ. Trimming cost V 4 bases and J 6 bases, with 17 bases left between them. The DNA of the CDR3 is TGCGCCAGCAGCCTCGGGGTCAAGGAGGTCAATGAGCAGTTCTTC. Its translation is CASSLGVKEVNEQFF.

The gene calls are TRBV15 and TRBJ2-2; 11 bases match TRBD1. J gave up 1 base and V 3 bases, and 1 base lay outside the gene matches. The CDR3 runs to 16 residues. The V gene's germline CDR1 is LNHNV and CDR2 YYDKDF (reference sequence). CDR3 protein: CATSRGQGGNTGELFF. CDR3 nucleotide sequence: TGTGCCACCAGCAGGGGACAGGGGGGGAACACCGGGGAGCTGTTTTTT.

CDR3 loop: CASSLWEGAGSGNTIYF. The CDR3 nucleotides are TGTGCCAGCAGTTTATGGGAGGGCGCGGGGTCTGGAAACACCATATATTTT. The V call is TRBV28, the J call TRBJ1-3; no firm D call. V shed 0 bases and J shed 1 base, with 13 bases lying between them. The germline V gene has CDR1 MDHEN and CDR2 SYDVKM. CDR3 length equals 17 residues.